Shown below are 24 T cell receptor beta chains from a single sample sequenced in a study of T cells expressing NK-cell markers (dated by TCRdb to the early 2020s). Libraries came from 5' RACE. The reads were generated on an Illumina HiSeq 2000. TCRdb reprocessed the public reads and reports one entry per CDR3 protein sequence, without DNA. The table kept for this sample lists approximately 420,000 distinct CDR3 sequences. The top ten constitute around 10% of the sample. The specimen sequenced was blood T cells: a sorted CD56 or NKG2C T cell subset, CD4+ or CD8+ T cells, or bulk PBMC T cells (not recorded which). The origin of the receptors is a woman aged 45-59 years in good health. Donor details come from another sample of the same person, matched by shared clones.

The CDR3 here is CASVPPRQMNTEAFF. The chain carries TRBV12-5 and TRBJ1-1; TCRdb designates TRBD1, a call that cannot be tested without DNA. The CDR3 has 15 amino acids. CDR1 LGHNT and CDR2 FRNRAP come from the germline V gene.

The chain is built from TRBV7-9 and TRBJ2-3; TCRdb picks TRBD2, but there is no DNA to check that call. The CDR3 totals 17 residues. Germline CDR1 SEHNR, CDR2 FQNEAQ (reference sequence). The CDR3 loop reads CASSLAELAGVSDTQYF.

This rearrangement joins TRBV6-5 to TRBJ2-7; TCRdb reports TRBD1, a call that lacks DNA to check it against. CDR3 length: 15 amino acids. Germline loops: CDR1 MNHEY, CDR2 SVGAGI. The CDR3 is CASGRTGPSSYEQYF.

J is TRBJ1-5 and V is TRBV6-5; TCRdb's D call of TRBD1 is untestable without DNA. The CDR3 runs 16 residues. Germline V gene sequence: CDR1 MNHEY, CDR2 SVGAGI. CDR3 loop: CASRPPGHNSNQPQHF.

The chain couples TRBV5-5 to TRBJ2-7; TCRdb indicates TRBD2, and absent DNA this call remains unverified. Germline lookup yields CDR1 SGHKS and CDR2 YYEKEE (reference sequence). This CDR3 spans 15 amino acids. The CDR3 sequence is CASSLGGRGNYEQYF.

CDR3 loop: CASSQAPSGTGQETQYF. The rearrangement uses TRBV4-1 and TRBJ2-5; TCRdb reports TRBD1, a call that lacks DNA to check it against. CDR3 length: 17 residues. CDR1 is MGHRA and CDR2 is YSYEKL in the germline V gene.

J is TRBJ2-5 and V is TRBV14; TCRdb lists TRBD2, though no DNA is available to test this call. This CDR3 contains 15 residues. Germline values: CDR1 SGHDN, CDR2 FVKESK. CDR3 loop: CASSWRDWERETQYF.

V and J are TRBV5-1 and TRBJ1-1; TCRdb names TRBD1, which stays unverified in the absence of DNA. Germline assignment: CDR1 SGHRS and CDR2 YFSETQ. There are 14 residues in the CDR3. The CDR3 region is CASRFEGWDTEAFF.

The chain recombines TRBV6-6 with TRBJ1-2; TCRdb's D call of TRBD1 is untestable without DNA. The CDR3 length is 14 residues. Looked up from germline, CDR1 is MNHNY and CDR2 is SVGAGI (reference sequence). CDR3 loop: CAINAGRTNYGYTF.

The chain carries TRBV21-1 and TRBJ2-3; with no DNA, the TCRdb D assignment of TRBD2 cannot be verified. TRBV21-1 is tagged as a pseudogene. This CDR3 contains 19 residues. The CDR3 sequence is CASNHALAGGPLSTDTQYF.

This rearrangement joins TRBV27 to TRBJ2-2; the D gene TCRdb calls, TRBD2, cannot be checked with no DNA. In germline, CDR1 is MNHEY, CDR2 SMNVEV (reference sequence). The CDR3 spans 14 residues. The CDR3 region is CASSPRGHTGELFF.

The chain employs TRBV20-1 and TRBJ2-1. CDR1 is DFQATT, CDR2 SNEGSKA, per germline (reference sequence). This CDR3 is built from 15 residues. The CDR3 here is CSARDPQNWQDEQFF.

The J gene is TRBJ2-5, the V gene TRBV5-1; TCRdb designates TRBD1, a call that cannot be tested without DNA. Germline CDR1 SGHRS, CDR2 YFSETQ. The CDR3 has 14 amino acids. CDR3 sequence reads: CASTPGRGGETQYF.

This chain links TRBV20-1 with TRBJ2-1. CDR3 length: 12 residues. Per germline, CDR1 DFQATT and CDR2 SNEGSKA (reference sequence). CDR3 region: CSARFSHNEQFF.

This rearrangement joins TRBV29-1 to TRBJ1-1. In germline, CDR1 is SQVTM, CDR2 ANQGSEA. There are 13 residues in the CDR3. CDR3: CSVGEGMNTEAFF.

The V gene is TRBV7-9, the J gene TRBJ2-5; there is no DNA to check the TCRdb D call of TRBD2. The V gene's germline CDR1 is SEHNR and CDR2 FQNEAQ (reference sequence). This CDR3 is 13 amino acids long. CDR3 residues: CASSLVEGGTQYF.

J is TRBJ2-7 and V is TRBV7-2; TCRdb reports TRBD2, a call that lacks DNA to check it against. The CDR3 spans 14 residues. The germline CDR1 and CDR2 sequences are SGHTA and FQGNSA. This CDR3 is CASSSLQVAGEQYF.

The gene calls are TRBV12-3 or TRBV12-4 and TRBJ2-1. CDR3 size: 13 residues. The CDR3 sequence is CASSLYTPNEQFF.

J is TRBJ2-5 and V is TRBV5-1. Germline V lookup: CDR1 SGHRS, CDR2 YFSETQ. This CDR3 spans 13 amino acids. CDR3 sequence reads: CASSLGTHETQYF.

This chain uses TRBV5-1 with TRBJ2-2; TCRdb's D call of TRBD2 is untestable without DNA. CDR1 is SGHRS and CDR2 is YFSETQ in the germline V gene. The CDR3 is 19 amino acids. Here the CDR3 reads CASSSGLAGPGRDTGELFF.

This chain connects TRBV5-6 to TRBJ2-1; with no DNA, the TCRdb D assignment of TRBD2 cannot be verified. The CDR3 spans 14 residues. Germline V gene lookup returns CDR1 SGHDT and CDR2 YYEEEE. The CDR3 sequence is CASSSTSAPNEQFF.

V usage is TRBV11-2 and J usage is TRBJ2-1; TCRdb selects TRBD2, and the lack of DNA leaves this call unchecked. CDR1 and CDR2 (germline): SGHAT, FQNNGV. The CDR3 is 16 residues long. The CDR3 sequence: CASSLGTSGRSDEQFF.

V usage is TRBV7-8 and J usage is TRBJ2-7; the D gene TCRdb calls, TRBD1, cannot be checked with no DNA. Germline V gives CDR1 SGHVS, CDR2 FQNEAQ. The CDR3 covers 16 residues. CDR3 amino acids: CASSLAGDGSSYEQYF.

The chain uses TRBV5-1 and TRBJ2-5; TCRdb names TRBD1, which stays unverified in the absence of DNA. The CDR3 covers 15 residues. The germline CDR1 and CDR2 sequences are SGHRS and YFSETQ. CDR3 sequence reads: CASSFSQGAGETQYF.